This entry lists 5 T cell receptor beta chains sequenced from one sample in a study of T cells after yellow fever vaccination. In TCRdb, the 5' RACE reads were re-called with MiXCR into one record per CDR3 protein. Found here are about 260,000 distinct CDR3 sequences, about 5.2% of them singletons; the top ten hold less than 3.5%. The specimen was CD4+ T cells sorted from PBMCs, collected on the day of the yellow fever booster vaccination. The receptor source for this set is a young man who received the YFV17D yellow fever vaccine.

The gene calls are TRBV19 and TRBJ1-1; D is possibly TRBD1 (6 bases). Germline V gene sequence: CDR1 LNHDA, CDR2 SQIVND (reference sequence). V lost 9 bases and J lost 10, with 21 bases in between. There are 13 residues in the CDR3. The CDR3 DNA reads as TGTGCCAGCGCCAGAGGGGGGGCCGGAGGAGCTTTCTTT. Protein: CASARGGAGGAFF.

This clonotype was recorded at least ten times. The chain is built from TRBV18 and TRBJ2-7, with 9 positions matching TRBD1. Trimming at V came to 0 bases and at J to 7 bases, leaving 4 bases not matched to a gene. Germline V gives CDR1 KGHSH, CDR2 LQKENI. This CDR3 has 14 amino acids. CDR3 sequence: CASSPPGQGGEQYV. The CDR3 DNA is TGTGCCAGCTCACCACCGGGACAGGGTGGGGAGCAGTACGTC.

The gene calls are TRBV7-2 and TRBJ2-5; D is possibly TRBD2 (6 bases). The germline V and J ends were trimmed by 3 bases and 0 bases, with 11 bases remaining between them. Per germline, CDR1 SGHTA and CDR2 FQGNSA. This CDR3 has 15 residues. The CDR3 DNA sequence: TGTGCCAGCAGCTTTCCCGCGGGGTACCAAGAGACCCAGTACTTC. This gives the protein CASSFPAGYQETQYF.

The rearrangement uses TRBV6-5 and TRBJ1-1; TRBD1 might be the D (6 bases). The CDR3 consists of 14 residues. Trimming pared 5 bases from V and 4 bases from J, leaving 14 bases between. The germline V gene encodes CDR1 MNHEY and CDR2 SVGAGI. The CDR3 DNA follows: TGTGCCAGCAGTCTTAGACAGGCCATCACTGAAGCTTTCTTT. Protein product: CASSLRQAITEAFF.

This clonotype was seen at least ten times. The V gene is TRBV20-1, the J gene TRBJ2-7, with 8 bases lining up with TRBD2. The CDR3 sequence is 15 residues long. Trimming took 1 base from V and 3 from J; bases not matched to a gene: 8. Germline loops: CDR1 DFQATT, CDR2 SNEGSKA (reference sequence). The CDR3 DNA reads TGCAGTGCTAGAGTCCATAGCGGGGTGAACTACGAGCAGTACTTC. Translation: CSARVHSGVNYEQYF.